This T cell receptor beta chain was recovered during a study of T cell repertoires in cytomegalovirus infection. Study as a whole: From public TCR beta signatures came an indication of both CMV infection and matching HLA type.

This clonotype is a singleton in its sample. Its antigen remains unidentified. TCRdb recomputed calls from the reads with MiXCR, one row per CDR3 protein. The sample lists 750,000 to 950,000 distinct CDR3 sequences, 25% to 30% occurring once. V shed 0 bases, J shed 4 bases, and the junction held 7 bases outside the gene matches. Germline V gene lookup returns CDR1 LNHNV and CDR2 YYDKDF (reference sequence). This CDR3 spans 18 amino acids. The sample here was cultured CD8+ T cells from PBMCs, taken from culture after CMV antigen stimulation. The clonotype was recovered from a human donor in good health (CMV status not recorded). Some clones in this sample may be carry-over from other donors' samples. This chain uses TRBV15 with TRBJ1-3; 12 positions match TRBD1. CDR3 protein: CATSRDVPGQGAGNTIYF. The CDR3 nucleotides read TGTGCCACCAGCAGAGATGTCCCGGGACAGGGGGCAGGAAACACCATATATTTT.